Ten or more counts support the clone carrying this T cell receptor beta chain. Its antigen remains unknown. The germline V and J ends were trimmed by 6 bases and 4 bases, with 15 bases remaining between them. There are 14 residues in the CDR3. The data derive from a study of T-cell reconstitution after alpha-beta-depleted transplantation in children. Overall study findings and caveats: Two months or so post-transplant, alpha-beta T cells reportedly derived from several hundred expanded graft clones. Among T cells one year after transplant, newly produced cells accounted for most counts and diversity. Some patients showed high day-60 TCRbeta diversity, which derived from surviving recipient T cells and thymic progenitors.

Researchers prepared the TCRbeta library using unique molecular identifiers, the study reports. MiXCR was run by TCRdb on the PCR reads, yielding one entry per CDR3 protein. The sample carries about 240,000 distinct CDR3 sequences, about a quarter recorded once. The receptor was isolated from a girl aged 2 to 9 with Fanconi anemia, due to receive a stem cell transplant. The V and J genes are TRBV12-3 or TRBV12-4 and TRBJ1-2; D call uncertain. The material was PBMCs, obtained before TCRalphabeta/CD19-depleted stem cell transplant. The CDR3 spells CASRQGPILYGYTF. The DNA for the CDR3 is TGTGCCAGCAGGCAAGGACCCATACTCTATGGCTACACCTTC.